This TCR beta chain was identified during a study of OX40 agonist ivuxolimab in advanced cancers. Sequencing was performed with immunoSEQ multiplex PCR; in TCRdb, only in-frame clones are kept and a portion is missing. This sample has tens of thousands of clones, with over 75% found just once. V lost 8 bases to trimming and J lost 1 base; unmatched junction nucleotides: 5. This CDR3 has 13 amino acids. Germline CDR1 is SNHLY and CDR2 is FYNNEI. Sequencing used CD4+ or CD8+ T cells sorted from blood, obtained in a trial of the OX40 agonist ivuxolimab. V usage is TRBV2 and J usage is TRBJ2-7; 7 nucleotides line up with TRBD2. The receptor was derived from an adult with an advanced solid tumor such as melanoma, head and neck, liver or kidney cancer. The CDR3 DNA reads TGTGCCAGCGACGGGAGGCCATCCTACGAGCAGTACTTC. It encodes CASDGRPSYEQYF.